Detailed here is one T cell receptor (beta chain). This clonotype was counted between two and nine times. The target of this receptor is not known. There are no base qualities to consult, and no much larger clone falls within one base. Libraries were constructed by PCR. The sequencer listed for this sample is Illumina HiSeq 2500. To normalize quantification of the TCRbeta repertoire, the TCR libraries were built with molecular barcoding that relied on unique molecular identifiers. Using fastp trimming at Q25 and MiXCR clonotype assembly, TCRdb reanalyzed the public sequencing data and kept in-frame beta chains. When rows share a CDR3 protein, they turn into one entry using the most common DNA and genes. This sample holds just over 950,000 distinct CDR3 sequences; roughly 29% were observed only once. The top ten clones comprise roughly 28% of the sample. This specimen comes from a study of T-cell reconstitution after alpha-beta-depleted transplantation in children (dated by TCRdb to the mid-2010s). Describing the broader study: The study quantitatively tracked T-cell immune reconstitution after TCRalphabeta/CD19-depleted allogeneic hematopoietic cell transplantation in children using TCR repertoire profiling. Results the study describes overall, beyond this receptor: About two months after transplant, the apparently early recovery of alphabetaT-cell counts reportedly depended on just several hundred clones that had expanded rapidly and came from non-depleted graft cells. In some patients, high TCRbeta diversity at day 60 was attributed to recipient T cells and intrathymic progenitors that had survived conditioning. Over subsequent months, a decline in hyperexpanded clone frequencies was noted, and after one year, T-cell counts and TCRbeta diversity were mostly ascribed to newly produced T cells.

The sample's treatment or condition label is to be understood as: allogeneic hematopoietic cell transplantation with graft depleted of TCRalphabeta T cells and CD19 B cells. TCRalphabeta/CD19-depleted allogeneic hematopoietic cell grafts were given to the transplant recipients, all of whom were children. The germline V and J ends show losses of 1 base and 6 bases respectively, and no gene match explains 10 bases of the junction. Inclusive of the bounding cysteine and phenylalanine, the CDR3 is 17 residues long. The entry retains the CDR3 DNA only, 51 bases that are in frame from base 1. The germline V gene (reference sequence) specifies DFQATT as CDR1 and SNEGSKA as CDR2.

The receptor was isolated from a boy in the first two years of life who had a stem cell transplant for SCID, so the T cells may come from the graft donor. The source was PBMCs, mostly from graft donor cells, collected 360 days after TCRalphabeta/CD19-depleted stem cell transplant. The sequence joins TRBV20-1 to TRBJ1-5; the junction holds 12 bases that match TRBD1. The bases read TGCAGTGCTAGAGGCCCTTCGGGACAGGGGGCCTCTCAGCCCCAGCATTTT. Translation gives CSARGPSGQGASQPQHF.